What follows is one TCR beta chain and its context. Profiling relied on immunoSEQ multiplex PCR, and the TCRdb table lists in-frame clones only, not all of them. The data show around 83,000 clones, approximately 92% seen once. The V end lost 4 bases, the J end lost 3 bases, and 12 bases lay between the germline ends. The CDR3 loop spans 15 amino acids. CDR1 MGHRA and CDR2 YSYEKL come from the germline V gene. The data derive from a study of technical replicates of blood from a handful of donors. The receptor's source is a human donor in good health. This sequence joins TRBV4-1 and TRBJ2-2, with a possible D match to TRBD2 (5 bases). The sequenced material came from T cells isolated from PBMCs. The CDR3: CASSPGGGYTGELFF. CDR3 nucleotides: TGCGCCAGCAGCCCCGGAGGCGGCTACACCGGGGAGCTGTTTTTT.